This TCR beta chain was sequenced during a study of shared clonotypes between healthy human individuals. Overall study context: With ages of 18 to 49, the donors were a couple of women and a few men.

The protocol was immunoSEQ multiplex PCR, while the TCRdb copy is restricted to in-frame clones and leaves out a portion. Among about 1.5 million clones listed, around 98% were seen once. Trimming shortened V by 1 base and J by 3 bases, and 6 bases separated the two germline ends. Per germline, CDR1 SQVTM and CDR2 ANQGSEA. The CDR3 has 12 amino acids. Everyone who donated was a Caucasian adult who lived in Nashville, Tennessee. Comments on this clone: The sample holds other DNA sequences that translate to the same CDR3.

This clonotype was obtained from a man younger than 40 in good health. The chain employs TRBV29-1 and TRBJ2-5; D is possibly TRBD2 (6 bases). The source material was naive CD4+ T cells sorted from blood. As for subset: CD45RA+ positively selected. The CDR3 loop is CSVEGGEETQYF. DNA of the CDR3: TGCAGCGTTGAAGGGGGGGAAGAGACCCAGTACTTC. The whole variable domain, filled in from reference TRBV29-1 and TRBJ2-5, reads SAVISQKPSRDICQRGTSLTIQCQVDSQVTMMFWYRQQPGQSLTLIATANQGSEATYESGFVIDKFPISRPNLTFSTLTVSNMSPEDSSIYLCSVEGGEETQYFGPGTRLLVL.